This section outlines one TCR beta chain sequence together with its context. CD8 cells classed as naive were CD45RO-negative and positively selected for CCR7, excluding terminally differentiated effector memory CD45RA+ cells. The data were taken from a study of shared clonotypes between healthy human individuals. Whole-study context: Each donor contributed plates that comprised three CD4 naive, three CD4 memory, two CD8 naive and one CD8 memory.

The CDR3 runs to 14 residues. Trimming took 5 bases from V and 5 from J, leaving 16 bases between them. The germline CDR1 and CDR2 sequences are MNHEY and SMNVEV (reference sequence). Several immunoSEQ plates received, in even portions, the genomic DNA of each subset. The protocol was immunoSEQ multiplex PCR, while the TCRdb copy is restricted to in-frame clones and leaves out a portion. The repertoire holds about 2.1 million clones, roughly 91% seen once, with over 1.5% in the top ten. The sequencing input was naive CD8+ T cells from PBMCs. The TCR sequence derives from a man younger than 35 in good health. Some clones in this sample may be carry-over from other donors' samples. The rearrangement links TRBV27 to TRBJ2-7; TRBD2 might be the D (6 bases). CDR3 coding DNA: TGTGCCAGCAGTCACACGGGAGCTCTCCACGAGCAGTACTTC. Translation gives CASSHTGALHEQYF.